A single sample gave rise to the 25 T cell receptor beta chains below, sequenced in a study of T cells in Graves' hyperthyroidism and ophthalmopathy. RNA transcripts gave rise to amplified TCR beta CDR3 regions. First-round RT-PCR with HTBI primers amplified the TCR CDR3 region. TCRdb reprocessed the multiplex PCR reads via MiXCR and lists one record per CDR3 protein. The table has roughly 300,000 distinct CDR3 sequences, approximately 15% seen once. The specimen sequenced was blood. Receptors originate from a woman aged 25 to 45 with Graves' hyperthyroidism.

This clonotype has a count of ten or more. V usage is TRBV12-3 or TRBV12-4 and J usage is TRBJ1-5; no clear D. The CDR3 runs to 13 residues. Trimming took 3 bases from V and 6 from J, leaving 9 bases between them. The CDR3 loop reads CASSLKAGQPQHF. The CDR3, as DNA: TGTGCCAGCAGTTTGAAAGCAGGTCAGCCCCAGCATTTT.

V and J are TRBV24-1 and TRBJ2-1; the match to TRBD2 covers 10 bases. The ends lost 3 bases at V and 5 bases at J; junction bases unmatched: 6. This CDR3 has 16 residues. Germline CDR1 reads KGHDR; CDR2 reads SFDVKD. The CDR3 loop is CATSDPLAGINNEQFF. The CDR3 DNA sequence: TGTGCCACCAGTGATCCACTAGCGGGGATCAACAATGAGCAGTTCTTC.

This clonotype occurred a few times. The gene calls are TRBV7-6 and TRBJ2-1; 11 bases are shared with TRBD2. The CDR3 totals 15 residues. V shed 3 bases, J shed 6 bases, and the junction held 4 bases outside the gene matches. Germline loops: CDR1 SGHVS, CDR2 FNYEAQ. The CDR3 protein is CASSFDGTSGNEQFF. In DNA form, the CDR3 reads TGTGCCAGCAGCTTCGACGGGACTAGCGGCAATGAGCAGTTCTTC.

This clonotype has a count of ten or more. The CDR3 coding sequence is TGTGCCAGCAGCCCCTCGGGAGGGTATGGCTACACCTTC. It codes for CASSPSGGYGYTF. The chain carries TRBV12-3 or TRBV12-4 and TRBJ1-2; D call uncertain. The CDR3 contains 13 residues. V lost 6 bases and J lost 5, with 13 bases in between.

There are many counts of this clonotype. This CDR3 reads CASSPRGVNTEAFF. The CDR3 coding sequence is TGTGCCAGCAGCCCCCGAGGGGTGAACACTGAAGCTTTCTTT. The rearrangement joins TRBV9 to TRBJ1-1; a possible D gene is TRBD1 (5 bases). The CDR3 spans 14 residues. Germline-derived CDR1 and CDR2 are SGDLS and YYNGEE. Deletions cut 4 bases from V and 0 bases from J, with 10 bases between. Together with reference TRBV9 and TRBJ1-1, the CDR3 gives the full variable domain: DSGVTQTPKHLITATGQRVTLRCSPRSGDLSVYWYQQSLDQGLQFLIQYYNGEERAKGNILERFSAQQFPDLHSELNLSSLELGDSALYFCASSPRGVNTEAFFGQGTRLTVV.

The V gene is TRBV7-3, the J gene TRBJ2-1; D is unclear. Germline CDR1 reads SGHTA; CDR2 reads FQGTGA. V was cut by 4 bases and J by 8 bases, with 3 bases left in between. This CDR3 spans 10 amino acids. As DNA, the CDR3 is TGTGCCAGCAGCTGTGATGAGCAGTTCTTC. Amino acid sequence: CASSCDEQFF.

The table lists this clonotype with a few counts. The gene calls are TRBV28 and TRBJ2-6; D is unresolved. V was shortened by 2 bases and J by 4 bases, with 9 bases between the two germline ends. The CDR3 runs 15 residues. In germline, CDR1 is MDHEN, CDR2 SYDVKM. This CDR3 reads CASSLQSRGANVLTF. The CDR3 DNA is TGTGCCAGCAGTTTACAGAGTAGAGGGGCCAACGTCCTGACTTTC.

This clonotype has ten or more counts. This rearrangement joins TRBV24-1 to TRBJ1-5; the match to TRBD1 covers 7 bases. The CDR3 runs 14 residues. Germline-derived CDR1 and CDR2 are KGHDR and SFDVKD. J was trimmed by 4 bases and V by 9 bases; bases with no gene match: 8. DNA of the CDR3: TGTGCCACCGGGGACAGCGGGAGTAATCAGCCCCAGCATTTT. It is translated as CATGDSGSNQPQHF.

This clonotype was detected ten times or more. The chain links TRBV12-3 or TRBV12-4 to TRBJ2-6; D gene ambiguous. This CDR3 comprises 13 residues. The V end was cut by 7 bases, the J end by 4 bases, with 8 bases between. In DNA form, the CDR3 reads TGTGCCAGCACCCTCCGGGGGGCCAACGTCCTGACTTTC. Translating it yields CASTLRGANVLTF.

The chain is built from TRBV5-1 and TRBJ2-6, with D unclear. This CDR3 spans 14 amino acids. V was clipped by 7 bases and J by 4 bases, with 12 bases between them. CDR1 SGHRS and CDR2 YFSETQ come from the germline V gene. The CDR3 DNA follows: TGCGCCAGCTCCAAAATTCAAGGGGCCAACGTCCTGACTTTC. Translating it yields CASSKIQGANVLTF.

There are a few counts of this clonotype. The chain employs TRBV5-4 and TRBJ2-2; 8 nucleotides align to TRBD2. The CDR3 is 16 residues long. Germline trimming cut 1 base from V and 7 bases from J; bases unmatched to any gene: 9. Looked up from germline, CDR1 is SGHNT and CDR2 is YYREEE (reference sequence). For the CDR3, the DNA is TGTGCCAGCAGCTTGACGGGCGGGAGGAAGATCGGGGAGCTGTTTTTT. Translating it yields CASSLTGGRKIGELFF.

This chain joins TRBV20-1 and TRBJ1-4; no definite D call. This CDR3 is built from 15 residues. Trimming shortened V by 3 bases and J by 5 bases, and 16 bases separated the two germline ends. Per germline, CDR1 DFQATT and CDR2 SNEGSKA (reference sequence). The CDR3 DNA follows: TGCAGTGCTAGTCGAGGGAACTCGCGAAATGAAAAACTGTTTTTT. It is translated as CSASRGNSRNEKLFF.

This chain uses TRBV7-2 with TRBJ2-1; D possibly uses TRBD1 or TRBD2 (5 bases each). Trimming pared 5 bases from V and 6 bases from J, leaving 20 bases between. This CDR3 is built from 16 residues. Germline-derived CDR1 and CDR2 are SGHTA and FQGNSA. The CDR3 sequence is CASSLSRTGRTNEQFF. The DNA of the CDR3 is TGTGCCAGCAGCCTCTCCAGGACGGGACGTACCAATGAGCAGTTCTTC.

This clonotype has just a few counts. The genes are TRBV3-1 and TRBJ1-6; D gene ambiguous. V lost 2 bases and J 9 bases, leaving 11 bases between the germline ends. Germline CDR1 reads LGHDT; CDR2 reads YNNKEL (reference sequence). CDR3 size: 14 residues. The CDR3 is CASSQYDLGSPLHF. CDR3 DNA sequence: TGTGCCAGCAGCCAATACGACTTGGGTTCACCCCTCCACTTT.

The genes are TRBV19 and TRBJ2-2, with TRBD1 identical over 9 bases. V dropped 5 bases and J dropped 6; count of bases not matched to a gene: 10. The CDR3 contains 16 residues. The V gene's germline CDR1 is LNHDA and CDR2 SQIVND (reference sequence). CDR3 loop: CASSGDRAYSAGELFF. CDR3 bases: TGTGCCAGTAGTGGGGACAGGGCTTACTCCGCCGGGGAGCTGTTTTTT.

Ten or more counts support this clonotype. This chain connects TRBV5-6 to TRBJ2-3; D unclear. Deletions cut 4 bases from V and 4 bases from J, with 13 bases between. Germline V lookup: CDR1 SGHDT, CDR2 YYEEEE. This CDR3 comprises 14 residues. CDR3 sequence reads: CASSPDPAADTQYF. The CDR3 DNA reads TGTGCCAGCAGCCCGGACCCAGCTGCAGATACGCAGTATTTT.

This clonotype was observed at least ten times. CDR3 loop: CASSEIGTVYNEQFF. CDR3 in DNA: TGTGCCAGCAGTGAAATAGGGACAGTATACAATGAGCAGTTCTTC. The V call is TRBV2, the J call TRBJ2-1; 7 positions agree with TRBD1. Germline assignment: CDR1 SNHLY and CDR2 FYNNEI. V was pared by 2 bases and J by 4 bases, with 5 bases of the junction left unmatched. This CDR3 has 15 residues.

The V call is TRBV20-1, the J call TRBJ2-7; D might be TRBD2 (6 bases). CDR3 size: 17 residues. The germline V gene encodes CDR1 DFQATT and CDR2 SNEGSKA (reference sequence). With 2 bases removed from V and 0 bases from J, the gap between germline ends came to 20 bases. CDR3 nucleotides: TGCAGTGCTAGATCTGGCTGGCGGGAAGTGAGCTCCTACGAGCAGTACTTC. Its translation: CSARSGWREVSSYEQYF.

This clonotype has a single count. The genes are TRBV7-6 and TRBJ2-1; unclear D gene. The CDR3 is 16 amino acids. Trimming shortened V by 1 base and J by 0 bases, and 10 bases separated the two germline ends. CDR1 is SGHVS and CDR2 is FNYEAQ in the germline V gene. This CDR3 reads CASSLGQTHSYNEQFF. In DNA form, the CDR3 reads TGTGCCAGCAGCTTAGGGCAGACCCACTCCTACAATGAGCAGTTCTTC.

The CDR3 region is CASRYGQTTNEKLFF. In nucleotides, the CDR3 is TGTGCCAGCAGATACGGACAGACAACTAATGAAAAACTGTTTTTT. The rearrangement links TRBV2 to TRBJ1-4, with D possibly being TRBD1 (6 bases). V lost 6 bases and J 0 bases, leaving 11 bases between the germline ends. CDR1 is SNHLY and CDR2 is FYNNEI in the germline V gene. The CDR3 runs 15 residues.

This clonotype was counted at least ten times. The J gene is TRBJ2-7, the V gene TRBV28; 11 nucleotides agree with TRBD1. Per germline, CDR1 MDHEN and CDR2 SYDVKM. Unmatched junction bases numbered 8, after V lost 3 bases and J lost 1 base. The CDR3 contains 17 residues. CDR3 coding DNA: TGTGCCAGCAGTTTTTCTATGGGACAGGGGGGTTCCTACGAGCAGTACTTC. Protein sequence: CASSFSMGQGGSYEQYF.

As for this clonotype: A much larger clone lies a single base off, so this may be a read error. The chain uses TRBV7-9 and TRBJ1-2; possible D gene TRBD1, 6 bases. Germline V gene data show CDR1 as SEHNR and CDR2 as FQNEAQ (reference sequence). Trimming shortened V by 6 bases and J by 4 bases, and 18 bases separated the two germline ends. The CDR3 consists of 15 residues. CDR3 coding DNA: TGTGCCAGCAGGGAACTCACAGGGCCCCTCTATGGCTACACCTTC. Its protein is CASRELTGPLYGYTF.

V and J are TRBV7-9 and TRBJ2-5; TRBD2 is a possible D gene (5 bases). CDR3 length equals 16 residues. Germline values: CDR1 SEHNR, CDR2 FQNEAQ (reference sequence). Trimming stripped 5 bases from V and 0 bases from J, with 16 bases between. This CDR3 is CASSHSPRGYQETQYF. CDR3 in DNA: TGTGCCAGCAGCCACTCTCCCCGGGGATACCAAGAGACCCAGTACTTC.

The chain combines TRBV7-6 with TRBJ2-2; D is uncertain. This CDR3 is 15 amino acids long. Trimming shortened V by 1 base and J by 1 base, and 7 bases separated the two germline ends. Germline loops: CDR1 SGHVS, CDR2 FNYEAQ. The CDR3: CASSLGQVNTGELFF. In DNA form, the CDR3 reads TGTGCCAGCAGCTTAGGCCAGGTGAACACCGGGGAGCTGTTTTTT.

The table lists this clonotype with a few counts. The V gene is TRBV10-2, the J gene TRBJ1-1; 8 bases agree with TRBD1. The germline gives CDR1 WSHSY, CDR2 SAAADI. The V segment lost 5 bases and the J segment 4 bases; nucleotides outside the gene matches: 6. This CDR3 is 14 amino acids long. CDR3 coding DNA: TGCGCCAGCAGTACAGAAGACAGGGGCACTGAAGCTTTCTTT. Residues: CASSTEDRGTEAFF.